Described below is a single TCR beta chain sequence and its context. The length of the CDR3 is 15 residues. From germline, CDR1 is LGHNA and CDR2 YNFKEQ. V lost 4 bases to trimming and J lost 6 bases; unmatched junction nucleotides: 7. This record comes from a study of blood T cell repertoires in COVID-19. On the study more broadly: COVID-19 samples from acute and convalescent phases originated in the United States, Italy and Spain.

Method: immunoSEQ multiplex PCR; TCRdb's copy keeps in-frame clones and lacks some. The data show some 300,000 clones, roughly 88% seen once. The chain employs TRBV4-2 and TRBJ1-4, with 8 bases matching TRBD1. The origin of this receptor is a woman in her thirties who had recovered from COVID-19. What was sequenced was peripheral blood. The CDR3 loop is CASSPSGQVDEKLFF. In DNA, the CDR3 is TGTGCCAGCAGCCCCTCGGGACAGGTGGATGAAAAACTGTTTTTT.